Detailed here is one T cell receptor beta chain. This clone's antigen is unknown. No base quality values were provided; no much bigger clone lies one nucleotide off. From the cysteine up to the phenylalanine, the CDR3 has a length of 10 residues. Kept here is only the CDR3 DNA, which spans 30 bases and is read in frame from base 1. From the germline V gene (reference sequence), CDR1 is DFQATT and CDR2 is SNEGSKA. The data were obtained in a study of T cell responses to AZD1222 COVID-19 vaccine (dated by TCRdb to 2020 to 2023). Regarding the research as a whole: TCR sequencing covered some 250 trial participants: about 210 given two doses of AZD1222 and some 25 given two doses of MenACWY control vaccine. Trial participants were enrolled by age into 18-55, 56-69 and 70-plus year subgroups, with roughly 160, 29 and 62 TCR-sequenced participants respectively.

The CDR3 regions of human TCRbeta chains were subjected to immunosequencing. Turning to the authors' computational methods: TCRs in the repertoires were matched against a reference library of SARS-CoV-2-specific TCRs that had been generated with the MIRA antigen-specificity platform. Breadth meant the fraction of unique TCRs that were SARS-CoV-2-associated, whereas depth meant the fraction of total T cells that were SARS-CoV-2-associated. Each spike-specific TCR was assigned to its reactive spike region and to a CD4 or CD8 class using the MIRA data. Log10-transformed breadth and depth values were compared by one-way ANOVA with Sidak's multiple comparisons tests. In its TCRdb copy, this immuneACCESS table keeps in-frame sequences only and misses some clones. Where compared with another copy, unresolved V genes explain less than half of these, and the others have no known cause. The DNA gave D and trimming, while V, J and clone size come from that table. The sample table holds some 150,000 clones, of which 65% to 90% were seen once. In total, the top ten clones hold less than 9.5% of the sample.

The research as a whole found: The whole spike protein was spanned by vaccine-associated CD4 TCRs, and dominant responses were seen in regions 160-218 and 743-854. No day 14 peak-response samples were available, so repertoires were characterized only after the peak T cell response. Epitopes outside the regions mutated in the B.1.351 and B.1.1.7 variants were reportedly recognized by nearly half of the unique spike-specific TCRs. Conclusions about previously exposed vaccinees are limited because only six or seven AZD1222 recipients were SARS-CoV-2 seropositive at baseline. Participants were mostly white British and included more females than males, and it was suggested by the authors that clonal diversity may have been underestimated. A significant rise in spike-specific TCR breadth and depth was observed after two AZD1222 doses relative to day 0 and relative to MenACWY recipients. The 56-69-year group was small, and its depth increase did not reach significance, likely because of low power.

Taken with the paper, the label for time point translates to: about 28 days (+/-7) after the second vaccine dose. The treatment or condition label for this specimen denotes: meningococcal conjugate vaccine given as trial control. The vaccinee samples were drawn from two UK trials, COV001 and COV002, one of which was a single-blind randomized controlled phase 2/3 trial testing AZD1222 (ChAdOx1 nCoV-19) in healthy adults. For TCRbeta chain sequencing, PBMC samples were collected from trial participants at day 0 and at day 28 after the second dose. The V and J genes are TRBV20-1 and TRBJ1-1; the best D guess is TRBD1, with 5 bases matching. The sequenced sample was peripheral blood, obtained 28 days after the second dose of the MenACWY control vaccine. The TCR sequence derives from an adult who received the MenACWY meningococcal vaccine as a control. This receptor carries the CDR3 CSPGGVMAFF. DNA sequence: TGCAGCCCCGGGGGGGTCATGGCTTTCTTT.